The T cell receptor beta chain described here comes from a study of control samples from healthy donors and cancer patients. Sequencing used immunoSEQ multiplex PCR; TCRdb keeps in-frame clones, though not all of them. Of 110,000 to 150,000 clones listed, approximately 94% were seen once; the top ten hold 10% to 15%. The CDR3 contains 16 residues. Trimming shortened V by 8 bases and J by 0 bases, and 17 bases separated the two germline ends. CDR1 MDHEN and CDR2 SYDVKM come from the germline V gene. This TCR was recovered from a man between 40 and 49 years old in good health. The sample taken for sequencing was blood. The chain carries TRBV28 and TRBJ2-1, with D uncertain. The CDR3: CASWRYARSSYNEQFF. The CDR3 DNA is TGTGCCAGCTGGCGCTATGCTAGGAGCTCCTACAATGAGCAGTTCTTC.